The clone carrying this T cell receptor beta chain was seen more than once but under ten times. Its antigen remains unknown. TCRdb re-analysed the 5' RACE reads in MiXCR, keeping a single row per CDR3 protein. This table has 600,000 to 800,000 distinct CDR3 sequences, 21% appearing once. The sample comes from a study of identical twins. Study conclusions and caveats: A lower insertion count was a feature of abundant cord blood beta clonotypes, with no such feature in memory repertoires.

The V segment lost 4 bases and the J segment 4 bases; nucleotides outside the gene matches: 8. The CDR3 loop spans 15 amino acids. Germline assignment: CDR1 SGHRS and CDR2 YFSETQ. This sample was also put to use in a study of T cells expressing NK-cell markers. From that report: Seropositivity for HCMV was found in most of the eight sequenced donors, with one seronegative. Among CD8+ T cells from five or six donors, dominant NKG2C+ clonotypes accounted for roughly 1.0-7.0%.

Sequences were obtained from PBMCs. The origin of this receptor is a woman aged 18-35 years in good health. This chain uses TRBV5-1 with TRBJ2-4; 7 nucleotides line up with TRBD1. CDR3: CASSVPGTEKNIQYF. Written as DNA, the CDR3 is TGCGCCAGCAGCGTTCCCGGGACAGAGAAAAACATTCAGTACTTC. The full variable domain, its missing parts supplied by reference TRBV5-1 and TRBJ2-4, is KAGVTQTPRYLIKTRGQQVTLSCSPISGHRSVSWYQQTPGQGLQFLFEYFSETQRNKGNFPGRFSGRQFSNSRSEMNVSTLELGDSALYLCASSVPGTEKNIQYFGAGTRLSVL.